This T cell receptor (beta chain) stems from a study of blood T cell repertoires in COVID-19. Study summary: The analysed material was cDNA or gDNA that came from T cells, B-cell-depleted T cells, or PBMCs.

V lost 3 bases and J lost 2, with 8 bases in between. The CDR3 runs 13 residues. From germline, CDR1 is SGHNT and CDR2 YYREEE (reference sequence). Authors' analysis steps: Amplification from reference gene primers served as the basis for estimated nucleated cell counts. TCRdb's table, derived via immunoSEQ multiplex PCR, lists solely in-frame clones and lacks some. V and J calls and clone size are those listed in that table; D and trimming were worked out from the DNA. The table includes about 40,000 clones, roughly 79% detected once. The TCR sequence derives from a woman older than 75 with acute or convalescent COVID-19. The sequenced sample consisted of peripheral blood. This sequence joins TRBV5-4 and TRBJ1-2; a weak D match, TRBD1 (6 bases). In DNA, the CDR3 is TGTGCCAGCAGCTCAACAGGGAACTATGGCTACACCTTC. This gives the protein CASSSTGNYGYTF.